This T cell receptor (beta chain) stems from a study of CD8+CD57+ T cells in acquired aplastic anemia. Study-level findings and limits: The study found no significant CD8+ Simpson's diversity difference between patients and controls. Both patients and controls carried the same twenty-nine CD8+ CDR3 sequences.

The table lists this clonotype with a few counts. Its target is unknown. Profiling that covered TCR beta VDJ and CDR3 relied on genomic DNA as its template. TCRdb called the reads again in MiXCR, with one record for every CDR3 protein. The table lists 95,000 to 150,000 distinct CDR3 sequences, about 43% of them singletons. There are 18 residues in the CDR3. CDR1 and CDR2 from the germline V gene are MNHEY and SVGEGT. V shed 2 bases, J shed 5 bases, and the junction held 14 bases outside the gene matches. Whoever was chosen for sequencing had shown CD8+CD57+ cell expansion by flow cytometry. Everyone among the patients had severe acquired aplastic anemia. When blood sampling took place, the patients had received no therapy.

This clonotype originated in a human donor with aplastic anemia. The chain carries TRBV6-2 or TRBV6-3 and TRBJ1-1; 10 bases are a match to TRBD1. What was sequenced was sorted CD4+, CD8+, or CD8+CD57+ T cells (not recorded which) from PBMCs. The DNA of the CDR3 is TGTGCCAGCAGTTACGCTCATCTTGGGACAGGGGCGAGAACTGAAGCTTTCTTT. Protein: CASSYAHLGTGARTEAFF.